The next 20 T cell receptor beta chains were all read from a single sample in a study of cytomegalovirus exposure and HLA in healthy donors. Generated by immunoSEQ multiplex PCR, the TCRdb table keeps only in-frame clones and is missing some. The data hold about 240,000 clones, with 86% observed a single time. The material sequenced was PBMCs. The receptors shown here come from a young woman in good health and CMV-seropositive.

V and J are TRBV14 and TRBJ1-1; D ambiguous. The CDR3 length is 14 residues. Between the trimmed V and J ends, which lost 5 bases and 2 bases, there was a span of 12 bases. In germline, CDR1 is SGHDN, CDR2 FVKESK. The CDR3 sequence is CASSSEGSNTEAFF. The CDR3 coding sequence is TGTGCCAGCAGCTCCGAGGGCAGCAACACTGAAGCTTTCTTT.

The CDR3 loop is CATSRVAGSAYEQFF. The CDR3, as DNA: TGTGCCACCAGCAGAGTGGCCGGGAGCGCCTATGAGCAGTTCTTC. The genes are TRBV15 and TRBJ2-1; tentatively, D is TRBD2 (6 bases). V dropped 1 base and J dropped 8 bases, with 15 bases sitting between them. CDR1 and CDR2 (germline): LNHNV, YYDKDF (reference sequence). This CDR3 has 15 residues. Filled out from reference TRBV15 and TRBJ2-1, the complete variable domain reads DAMVIQNPRYQVTQFGKPVTLSCSQTLNHNVMYWYQQKSSQAPKLLFHYYDKDFNNEADTPDNFQSRRPNTSFCFLDIRSPGLGDTAMYLCATSRVAGSAYEQFFGPGTRLTVL.

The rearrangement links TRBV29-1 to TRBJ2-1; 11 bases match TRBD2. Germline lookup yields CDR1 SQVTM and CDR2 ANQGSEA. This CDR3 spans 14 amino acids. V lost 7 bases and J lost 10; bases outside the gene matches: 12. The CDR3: CSAIGTSGLTEQFF. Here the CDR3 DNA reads TGCAGCGCTATCGGGACTAGCGGTTTGACGGAGCAGTTCTTC.

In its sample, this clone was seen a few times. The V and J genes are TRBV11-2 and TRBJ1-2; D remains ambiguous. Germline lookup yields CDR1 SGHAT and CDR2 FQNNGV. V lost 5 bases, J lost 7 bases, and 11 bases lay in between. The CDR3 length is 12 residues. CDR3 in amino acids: CASSLPAGGYTF. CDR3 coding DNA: TGTGCCAGCAGCCTCCCGGCGGGTGGCTACACCTTC.

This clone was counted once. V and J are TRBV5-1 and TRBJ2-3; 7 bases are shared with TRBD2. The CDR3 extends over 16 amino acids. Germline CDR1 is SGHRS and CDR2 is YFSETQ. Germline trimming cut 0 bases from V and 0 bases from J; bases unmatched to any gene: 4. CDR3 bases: TGCGCCAGCAGCTTGGCAGCGGGGACTAGCACAGATACGCAGTATTTT. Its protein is CASSLAAGTSTDTQYF.

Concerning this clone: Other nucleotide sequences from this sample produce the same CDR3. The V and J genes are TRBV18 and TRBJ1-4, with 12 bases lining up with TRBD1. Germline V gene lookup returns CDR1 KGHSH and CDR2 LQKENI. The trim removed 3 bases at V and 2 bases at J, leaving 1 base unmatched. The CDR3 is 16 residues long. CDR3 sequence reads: CASSPGTGGTNEKLFF. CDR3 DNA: TGTGCCAGCTCACCCGGGACAGGGGGCACTAATGAAAAACTGTTTTTT.

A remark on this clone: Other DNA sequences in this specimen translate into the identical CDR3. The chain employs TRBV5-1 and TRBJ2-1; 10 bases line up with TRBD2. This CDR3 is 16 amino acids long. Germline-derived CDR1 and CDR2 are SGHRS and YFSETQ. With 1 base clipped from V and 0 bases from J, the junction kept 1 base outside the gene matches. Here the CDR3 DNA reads TGCGCCAGCAGCTTGTCTAGCGGGAGCTCCTACAATGAGCAGTTCTTC. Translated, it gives CASSLSSGSSYNEQFF.

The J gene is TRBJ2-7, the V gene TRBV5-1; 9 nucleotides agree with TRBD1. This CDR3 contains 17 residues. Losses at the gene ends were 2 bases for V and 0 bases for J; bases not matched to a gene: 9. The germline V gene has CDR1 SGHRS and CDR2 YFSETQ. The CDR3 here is CASSFSGTGTSSYEQYF. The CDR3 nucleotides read TGCGCCAGCAGCTTCTCCGGGACAGGGACTTCCTCCTACGAGCAGTACTTC.

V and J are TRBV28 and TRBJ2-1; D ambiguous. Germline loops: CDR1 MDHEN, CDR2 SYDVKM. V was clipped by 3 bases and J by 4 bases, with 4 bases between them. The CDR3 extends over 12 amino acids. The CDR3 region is CASSFGYNEQFF. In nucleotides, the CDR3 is TGTGCCAGCAGTTTCGGGTACAATGAGCAGTTCTTC. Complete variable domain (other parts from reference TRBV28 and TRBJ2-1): DVKVTQSSRYLVKRTGEKVFLECVQDMDHENMFWYRQDPGLGLRLIYFSYDVKMKEKGDIPEGYSVSREKKERFSLILESASTNQTSMYLCASSFGYNEQFFGPGTRLTVL.

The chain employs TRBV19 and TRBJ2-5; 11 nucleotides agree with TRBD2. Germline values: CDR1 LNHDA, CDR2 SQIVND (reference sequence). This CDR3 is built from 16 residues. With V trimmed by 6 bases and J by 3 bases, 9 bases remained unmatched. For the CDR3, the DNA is TGTGCCAGTAGACCTTCACCGGGACTAGCGGAAGAGACCCAGTACTTC. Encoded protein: CASRPSPGLAEETQYF. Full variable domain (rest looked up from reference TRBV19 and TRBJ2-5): DGGITQSPKYLFRKEGQNVTLSCEQNLNHDAMYWYRQDPGQGLRLIYYSQIVNDFQKGDIAEGYSVSREKKESFPLTVTSAQKNPTAFYLCASRPSPGLAEETQYFGPGTRLLVL.

CDR3 sequence reads: CASSPTSGSSYEQYF. The CDR3 DNA sequence: TGCGCCAGCAGCCCCACTAGCGGGAGTTCCTACGAGCAGTACTTC. The chain is built from TRBV4-1 and TRBJ2-7, with TRBD2 matching over 11 bases. V lost 4 bases and J lost 1; bases outside the gene matches: 3. The germline V gene encodes CDR1 MGHRA and CDR2 YSYEKL. The length of the CDR3 is 15 residues.

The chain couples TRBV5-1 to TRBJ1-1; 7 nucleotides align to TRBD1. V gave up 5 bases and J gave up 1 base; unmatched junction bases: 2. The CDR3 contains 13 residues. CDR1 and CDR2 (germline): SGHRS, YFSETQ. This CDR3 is CASSYRGNTEAFF. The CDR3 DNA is TGCGCCAGCAGTTACAGGGGGAACACTGAAGCTTTCTTT.

The CDR3 region is CASRPEGIAFF. CDR3 coding DNA: TGTGCCAGCAGGCCGGAGGGCATAGCTTTCTTT. The V and J genes are TRBV2 and TRBJ1-1, with D hard to call. Germline V CDR1 and CDR2: SNHLY, FYNNEI. The CDR3 is made up of 11 amino acids. V was shortened by 6 bases and J by 10 bases, with 12 bases between the two germline ends.

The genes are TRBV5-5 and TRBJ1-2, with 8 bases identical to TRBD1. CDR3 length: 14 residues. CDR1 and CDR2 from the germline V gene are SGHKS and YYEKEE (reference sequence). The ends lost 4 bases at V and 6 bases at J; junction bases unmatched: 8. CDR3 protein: CASSQDRARDGYTF. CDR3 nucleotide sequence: TGTGCCAGCAGCCAGGACAGGGCTCGAGATGGCTACACCTTC.

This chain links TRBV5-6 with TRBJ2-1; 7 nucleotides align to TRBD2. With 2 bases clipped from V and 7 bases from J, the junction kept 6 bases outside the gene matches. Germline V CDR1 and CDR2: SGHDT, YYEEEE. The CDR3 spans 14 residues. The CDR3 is CASSLTGTINEQFF. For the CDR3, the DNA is TGTGCCAGCAGCTTAACCGGGACTATAAATGAGCAGTTCTTC.

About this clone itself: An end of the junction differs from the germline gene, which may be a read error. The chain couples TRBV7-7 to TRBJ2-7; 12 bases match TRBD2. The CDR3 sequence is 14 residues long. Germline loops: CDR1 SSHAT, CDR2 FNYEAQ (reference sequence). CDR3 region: CASSASGRESEQYF. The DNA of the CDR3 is TGTGCTAGCAGCGCTAGCGGGAGGGAGTCCGAGCAGTACTTC.

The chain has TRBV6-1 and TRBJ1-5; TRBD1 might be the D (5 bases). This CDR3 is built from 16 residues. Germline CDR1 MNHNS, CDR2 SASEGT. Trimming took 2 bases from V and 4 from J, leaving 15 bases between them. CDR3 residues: CASSERGGATNQPQHF. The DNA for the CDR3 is TGTGCCAGCAGTGAAAGGGGCGGAGCGACGAATCAGCCCCAGCATTTT.

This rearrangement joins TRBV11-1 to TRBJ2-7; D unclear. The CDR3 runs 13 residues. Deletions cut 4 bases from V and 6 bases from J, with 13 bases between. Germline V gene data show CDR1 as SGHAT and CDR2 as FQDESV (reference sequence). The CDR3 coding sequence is TGTGCCAGCAGCTCCCTAGGTGGCATCGAGCAGTACTTC. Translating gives CASSSLGGIEQYF.

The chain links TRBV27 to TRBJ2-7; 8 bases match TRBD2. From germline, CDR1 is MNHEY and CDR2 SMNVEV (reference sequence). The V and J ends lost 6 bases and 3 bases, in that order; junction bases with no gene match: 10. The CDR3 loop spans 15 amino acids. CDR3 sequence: CASRWGGAGGYEQYF. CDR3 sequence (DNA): TGTGCCAGCAGGTGGGGAGGCGCGGGAGGCTACGAGCAGTACTTC.

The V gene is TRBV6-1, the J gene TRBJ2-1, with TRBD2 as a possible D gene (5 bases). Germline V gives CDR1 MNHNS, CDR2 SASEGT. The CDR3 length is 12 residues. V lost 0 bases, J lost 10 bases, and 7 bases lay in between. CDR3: CASSEAVAEQFF. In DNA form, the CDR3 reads TGTGCCAGCAGTGAAGCCGTAGCGGAGCAGTTCTTC.